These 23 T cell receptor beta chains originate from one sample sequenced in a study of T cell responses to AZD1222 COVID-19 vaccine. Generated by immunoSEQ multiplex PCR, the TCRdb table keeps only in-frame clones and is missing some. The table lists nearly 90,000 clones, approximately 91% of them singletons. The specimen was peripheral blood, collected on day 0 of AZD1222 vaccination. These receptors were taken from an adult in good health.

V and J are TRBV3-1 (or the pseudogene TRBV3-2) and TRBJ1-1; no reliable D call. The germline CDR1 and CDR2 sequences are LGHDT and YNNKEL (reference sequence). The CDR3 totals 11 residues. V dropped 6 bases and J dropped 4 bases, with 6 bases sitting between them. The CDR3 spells CASSHSTEAFF. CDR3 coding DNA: TGTGCCAGCAGTCACAGCACTGAAGCTTTCTTT.

CDR3 nucleotide sequence: TGTGCCACCAGGGCTGCGGGAGCGGTCAATGAGCAGTTCTTC. Encoded protein: CATRAAGAVNEQFF. The gene calls are TRBV24-1 and TRBJ2-1; 7 bases map to TRBD2. Germline lookup yields CDR1 KGHDR and CDR2 SFDVKD. The CDR3 runs 14 residues. The ends lost 7 bases at V and 6 bases at J; junction bases unmatched: 8.

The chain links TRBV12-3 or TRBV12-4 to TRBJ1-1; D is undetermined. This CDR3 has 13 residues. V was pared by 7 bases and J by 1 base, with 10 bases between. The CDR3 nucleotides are TGTGCCAGCACCTTCATCGGGAACACTGAAGCTTTCTTT. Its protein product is CASTFIGNTEAFF.

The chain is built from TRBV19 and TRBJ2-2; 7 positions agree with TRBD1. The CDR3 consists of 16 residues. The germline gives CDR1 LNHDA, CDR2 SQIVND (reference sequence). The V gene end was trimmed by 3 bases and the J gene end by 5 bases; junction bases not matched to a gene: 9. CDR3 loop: CASSMSGRGTTGELFF. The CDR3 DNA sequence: TGTGCCAGTAGTATGAGTGGCAGGGGGACGACCGGGGAGCTGTTTTTT.

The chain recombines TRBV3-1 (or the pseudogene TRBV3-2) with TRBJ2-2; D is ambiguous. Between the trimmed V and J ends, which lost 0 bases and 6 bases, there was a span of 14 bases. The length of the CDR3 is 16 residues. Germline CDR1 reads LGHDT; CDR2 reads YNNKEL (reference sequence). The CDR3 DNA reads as TGTGCCAGCAGCCAAGATGCGCCGACCGCAGCCGGGGAGCTGTTTTTT. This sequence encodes CASSQDAPTAAGELFF.

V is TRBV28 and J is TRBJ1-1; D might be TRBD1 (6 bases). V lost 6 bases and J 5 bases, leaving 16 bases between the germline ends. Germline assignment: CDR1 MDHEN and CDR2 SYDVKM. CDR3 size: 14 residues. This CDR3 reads CASRGAGVLTEAFF. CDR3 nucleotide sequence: TGTGCCAGCAGGGGGGCCGGGGTCCTGACTGAAGCTTTCTTT. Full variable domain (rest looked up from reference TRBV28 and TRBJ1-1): DVKVTQSSRYLVKRTGEKVFLECVQDMDHENMFWYRQDPGLGLRLIYFSYDVKMKEKGDIPEGYSVSREKKERFSLILESASTNQTSMYLCASRGAGVLTEAFFGQGTRLTVV.

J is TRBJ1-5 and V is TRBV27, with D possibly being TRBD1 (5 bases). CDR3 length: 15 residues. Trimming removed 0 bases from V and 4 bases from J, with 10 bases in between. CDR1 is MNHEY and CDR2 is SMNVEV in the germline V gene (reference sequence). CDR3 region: CASSLSLAGNQPQHF. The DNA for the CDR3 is TGTGCCAGCAGTTTATCTTTGGCAGGGAATCAGCCCCAGCATTTT.

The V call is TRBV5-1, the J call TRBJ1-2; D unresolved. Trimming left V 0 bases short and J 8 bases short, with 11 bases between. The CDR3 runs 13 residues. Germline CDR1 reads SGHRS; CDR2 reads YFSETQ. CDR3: CASSLDGMWGYTF. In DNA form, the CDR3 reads TGCGCCAGCAGCTTGGACGGGATGTGGGGCTACACCTTC.

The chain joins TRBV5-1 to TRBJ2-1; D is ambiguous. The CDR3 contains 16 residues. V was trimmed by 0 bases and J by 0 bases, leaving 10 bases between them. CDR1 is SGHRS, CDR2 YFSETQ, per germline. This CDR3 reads CASSLDGNPSYNEQFF. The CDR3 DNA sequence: TGCGCCAGCAGCTTGGATGGGAATCCCTCCTACAATGAGCAGTTCTTC.

CDR3 in amino acids: CSVEGHRGATEAFF. DNA for the CDR3: TGCAGCGTTGAAGGTCACAGGGGGGCCACTGAAGCTTTCTTT. The chain links TRBV29-1 to TRBJ1-1; 8 nucleotides match TRBD1. CDR1 and CDR2 (germline): SQVTM, ANQGSEA. The CDR3 is 14 residues long. V shed 1 base and J 4 bases; nucleotides not matched to a gene: 5.

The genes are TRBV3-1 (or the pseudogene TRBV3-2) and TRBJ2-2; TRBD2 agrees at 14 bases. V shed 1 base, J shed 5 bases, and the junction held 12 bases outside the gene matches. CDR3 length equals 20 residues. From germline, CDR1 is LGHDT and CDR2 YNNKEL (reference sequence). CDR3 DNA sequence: TGTGCCAGCAGCCAAGGAGTAGGACTAGCGGGAGGAGGGCGGACCGGGGAGCTGTTTTTT. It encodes CASSQGVGLAGGGRTGELFF.

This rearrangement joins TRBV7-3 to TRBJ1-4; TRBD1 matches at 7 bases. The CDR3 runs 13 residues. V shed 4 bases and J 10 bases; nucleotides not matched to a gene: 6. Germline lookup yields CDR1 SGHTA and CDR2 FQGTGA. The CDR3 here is CASSSTGLVKLFF. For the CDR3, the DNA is TGTGCCAGCAGCTCGACAGGGTTAGTAAAACTGTTTTTT.

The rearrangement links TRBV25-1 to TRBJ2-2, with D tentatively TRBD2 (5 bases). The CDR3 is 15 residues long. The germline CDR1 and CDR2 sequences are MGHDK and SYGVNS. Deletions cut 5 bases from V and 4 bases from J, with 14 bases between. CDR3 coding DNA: TGTGCCAGCAGTCCAAGCGGCTCCAGCACCGGGGAGCTGTTTTTT. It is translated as CASSPSGSSTGELFF.

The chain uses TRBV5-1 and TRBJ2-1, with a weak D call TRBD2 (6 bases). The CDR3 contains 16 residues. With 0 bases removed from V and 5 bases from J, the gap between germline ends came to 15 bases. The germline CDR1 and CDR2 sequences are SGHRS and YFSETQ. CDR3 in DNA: TGCGCCAGCAGCTTGGCCCCGATTAGCGGTAACAATGAGCAGTTCTTC. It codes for CASSLAPISGNNEQFF. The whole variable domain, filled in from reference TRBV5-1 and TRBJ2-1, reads KAGVTQTPRYLIKTRGQQVTLSCSPISGHRSVSWYQQTPGQGLQFLFEYFSETQRNKGNFPGRFSGRQFSNSRSEMNVSTLELGDSALYLCASSLAPISGNNEQFFGPGTRLTVL.

As DNA, the CDR3 is TGTGCCAGCAGCCAAGATACGGTTCCCTACGAGCAGTACTTC. Translation gives CASSQDTVPYEQYF. J is TRBJ2-7 and V is TRBV3-1 (or the pseudogene TRBV3-2), with D unresolved. V dropped 0 bases and J dropped 2 bases, with 8 bases sitting between them. CDR1 is LGHDT, CDR2 YNNKEL, per germline (reference sequence). The CDR3 sequence is 14 residues long.

The CDR3 DNA reads TGTGCCACCAGTGTAAGGGGGTCCCAACAAGAGACCCAGTACTTC. It codes for CATSVRGSQQETQYF. The gene calls are TRBV24-1 and TRBJ2-5; tentative D call: TRBD1 (6 bases). V lost 5 bases, J lost 2 bases, and 14 bases lay in between. Germline-derived CDR1 and CDR2 are KGHDR and SFDVKD. CDR3 length: 15 residues.

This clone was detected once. The CDR3 DNA is TGTGCCAGCAGCCAGGTTGGCTCCTACGAGCAGTACTTC. Protein: CASSQVGSYEQYF. The chain has TRBV3-1 (or the pseudogene TRBV3-2) and TRBJ2-7; D is ambiguous. Trimming removed 3 bases from V and 0 bases from J, with 6 bases in between. CDR1 LGHDT and CDR2 YNNKEL come from the germline V gene (reference sequence). The CDR3 is 13 amino acids.

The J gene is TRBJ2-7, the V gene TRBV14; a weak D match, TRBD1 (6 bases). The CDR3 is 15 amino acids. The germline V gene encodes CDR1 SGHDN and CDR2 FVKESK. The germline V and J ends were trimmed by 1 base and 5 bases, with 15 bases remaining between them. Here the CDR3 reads CASSQAPGVQHEQYF. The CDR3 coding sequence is TGTGCCAGCAGCCAAGCCCCAGGGGTTCAGCACGAGCAGTACTTC.

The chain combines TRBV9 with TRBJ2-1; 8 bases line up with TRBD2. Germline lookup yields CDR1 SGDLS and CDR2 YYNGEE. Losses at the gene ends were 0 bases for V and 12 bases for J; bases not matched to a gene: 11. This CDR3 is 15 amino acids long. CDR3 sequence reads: CASSVAPAGVDWQFF. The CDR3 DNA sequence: TGTGCCAGCAGCGTAGCTCCAGCGGGAGTAGATTGGCAGTTCTTC.

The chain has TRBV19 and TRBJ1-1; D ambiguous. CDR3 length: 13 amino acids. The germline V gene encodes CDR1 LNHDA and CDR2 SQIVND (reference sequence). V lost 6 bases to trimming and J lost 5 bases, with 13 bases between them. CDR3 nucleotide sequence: TGTGCCAGTAGGAACCACGGCGGGACTGAAGCTTTCTTT. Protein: CASRNHGGTEAFF.

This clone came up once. CDR3 sequence: CASSLDPGAGYGYTF. The CDR3 bases are TGCGCCAGCAGCTTGGATCCGGGGGCAGGTTATGGCTACACCTTC. The V and J genes are TRBV5-1 and TRBJ1-2, with D possibly TRBD1 on 6 matching bases. The germline gives CDR1 SGHRS, CDR2 YFSETQ. The CDR3 totals 15 residues. V dropped 0 bases and J dropped 5 bases, with 14 bases sitting between them.

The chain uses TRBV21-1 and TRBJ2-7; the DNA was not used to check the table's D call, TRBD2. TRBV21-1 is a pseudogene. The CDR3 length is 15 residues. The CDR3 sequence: CASSSRWPSGYEQYF. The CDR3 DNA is TGTGCCAGCAGCTCAAGGTGGCCTAGCGGCTACGAGCAGTACTTC.

CDR3 in amino acids: CATGGSGSNQPQHF. In DNA, the CDR3 is TGTGCCACAGGAGGGTCGGGCAGCAATCAGCCCCAGCATTTT. This chain connects TRBV15 to TRBJ1-5, with D unresolved. The CDR3 runs to 14 residues. The ends were cut back, 9 bases at V and 1 base at J, with 13 bases in the middle. The germline gives CDR1 LNHNV, CDR2 YYDKDF (reference sequence).